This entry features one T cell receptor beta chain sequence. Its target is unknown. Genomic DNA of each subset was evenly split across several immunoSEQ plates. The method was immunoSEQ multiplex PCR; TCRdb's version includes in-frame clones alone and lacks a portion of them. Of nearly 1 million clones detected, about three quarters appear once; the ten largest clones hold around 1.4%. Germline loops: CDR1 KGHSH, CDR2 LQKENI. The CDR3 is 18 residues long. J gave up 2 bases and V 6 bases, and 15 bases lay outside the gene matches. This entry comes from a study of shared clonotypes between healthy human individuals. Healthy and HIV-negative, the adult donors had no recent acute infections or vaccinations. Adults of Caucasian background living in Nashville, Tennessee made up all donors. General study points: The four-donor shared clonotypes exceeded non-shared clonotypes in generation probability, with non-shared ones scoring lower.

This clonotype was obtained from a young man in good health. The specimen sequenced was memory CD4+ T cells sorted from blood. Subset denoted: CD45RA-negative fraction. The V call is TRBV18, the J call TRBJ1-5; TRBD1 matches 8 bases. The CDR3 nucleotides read TGTGCCAGCTCCCCCAAACCAAGACAGGGGAGTGGCAATCAGCCCCAGCATTTT. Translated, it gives CASSPKPRQGSGNQPQHF.